These 17 T cell receptor beta chains share one sample of origin, sequenced in a study of Ad26.COV2.S vaccination and SARS-CoV-2 variants. Data came from immunoSEQ multiplex PCR; TCRdb stores just in-frame clones and leaves some out. Of over 350,000 clones listed, approximately 86% are singletons. Treatment noted: some 20 received Ad26.COV2.S at low or high dose, single or two shots; 5 received placebo; per-sample allocation not given. Samples came from day 63 after the first vaccine or placebo injection. Here the sequenced sample was peripheral blood, taken in a trial of Ad26.COV2.S vaccine versus placebo. These receptors all come from a person between 18 and 59 years old who received the Ad26.COV2.S COVID-19 vaccine or a placebo.

Here the CDR3 reads CASSLEGIEAFF. In nucleotides, the CDR3 is TGTGCCAGCAGCTTGGAGGGAATAGAAGCTTTCTTT. The chain carries TRBV5-5 and TRBJ1-1; D uncertain. The CDR3 runs to 12 residues. V dropped 0 bases and J dropped 8 bases, with 8 bases sitting between them. Germline assignment: CDR1 SGHKS and CDR2 YYEKEE (reference sequence).

J is TRBJ1-1 and V is TRBV2; the D is unclear. The V end lost 8 bases, the J end lost 0 bases, and 22 bases lay between the germline ends. The germline V gene has CDR1 SNHLY and CDR2 FYNNEI. CDR3 length equals 17 residues. The CDR3 protein is CASPNLRGNLMNTEAFF. For the CDR3, the DNA is TGTGCCAGCCCAAACCTTAGAGGGAACCTCATGAACACTGAAGCTTTCTTT.

J is TRBJ2-3 and V is TRBV7-9, with TRBD1 matching 7 bases. J was trimmed by 4 bases and V by 5 bases; bases with no gene match: 12. The CDR3 sequence is 16 residues long. CDR1 is SEHNR, CDR2 FQNEAQ, per germline (reference sequence). As DNA, the CDR3 is TGTGCCAGCAGCCCCTTAACCAGACAGGGATCAGATACGCAGTATTTT. Translating it yields CASSPLTRQGSDTQYF. Drawing the rest from reference TRBV7-9 and TRBJ2-3, the complete variable domain is DTGVSQNPRHKITKRGQNVTFRCDPISEHNRLYWYRQTLGQGPEFLTYFQNEAQLEKSRLLSDRFSAERPKGSFSTLEIQRTEQGDSAMYLCASSPLTRQGSDTQYFGPGTRLTVL.

In DNA, the CDR3 is TGTGCCAGCAGTGAGTACAGGCGGGCATACTATGGCTACACCTTC. Protein sequence: CASSEYRRAYYGYTF. This chain joins TRBV6-1 and TRBJ1-2, with a tentative D call TRBD1 (5 bases). Trimming stripped 3 bases from V and 3 bases from J, with 14 bases between. Germline V lookup: CDR1 MNHNS, CDR2 SASEGT. The CDR3 runs to 15 residues.

The chain combines TRBV7-2 with TRBJ2-1; D is unresolved. With 2 bases removed from V and 3 bases from J, the gap between germline ends came to 11 bases. Germline lookup yields CDR1 SGHTA and CDR2 FQGNSA. CDR3 size: 15 residues. Written as DNA, the CDR3 is TGTGCCAGCAGCTTACCCAGCCTGAACTACAATGAGCAGTTCTTC. Translating gives CASSLPSLNYNEQFF.

This rearrangement joins TRBV6-6 to TRBJ2-5; the D call may be TRBD1 or TRBD2 (5 bases each). Deletions cut 6 bases from V and 2 bases from J, with 13 bases between. The CDR3 totals 14 residues. Germline CDR1 MNHNY, CDR2 SVGAGI (reference sequence). The CDR3 spells CASSWGRNQETQYF. Here the CDR3 DNA reads TGTGCCAGCAGCTGGGGACGAAATCAAGAGACCCAGTACTTC.

The rearrangement joins TRBV10-1 to TRBJ2-3; D may be TRBD2 (6 bases). V lost 5 bases to trimming and J lost 1 base, with 10 bases between them. Germline V CDR1 and CDR2: WNHNN, SYGVQD (reference sequence). This CDR3 spans 14 amino acids. This chain's CDR3 is CASSSVAGTDTQYF. The CDR3 nucleotides read TGCGCCAGCAGTTCAGTAGCGGGCACAGATACGCAGTATTTT.

The rearrangement joins TRBV28 to TRBJ2-3, with D tentatively TRBD1 or TRBD2 (5 bases each). Trimming stripped 2 bases from V and 4 bases from J, with 10 bases between. Germline CDR1 MDHEN, CDR2 SYDVKM. CDR3 length: 14 amino acids. CDR3 nucleotides: TGTGCCAGCAGTTTAGTCCAGGGACCAGATACGCAGTATTTT. The encoded protein is CASSLVQGPDTQYF. Based on the CDR3 plus reference TRBV28 and TRBJ2-3, the full variable domain is DVKVTQSSRYLVKRTGEKVFLECVQDMDHENMFWYRQDPGLGLRLIYFSYDVKMKEKGDIPEGYSVSREKKERFSLILESASTNQTSMYLCASSLVQGPDTQYFGPGTRLTVL.

As to this clone: Compared with germline, one end of the junction differs, possibly owing to a read error. The J gene is TRBJ1-2, the V gene TRBV25-1; 7 positions match TRBD1. CDR1 is MGHDK and CDR2 is SYGVNS in the germline V gene. The CDR3 consists of 9 residues. CDR3 loop: CAERQGTSF. In DNA, the CDR3 is TGTGCTGAGAGACAGGGTACGTCCTTC.

The chain combines TRBV9 with TRBJ2-7; either TRBD1 or TRBD2 may supply D (6 bases each). CDR3 length equals 15 residues. Germline CDR1 is SGDLS and CDR2 is YYNGEE. V lost 3 bases to trimming and J lost 8 bases, with 21 bases between them. Here the CDR3 reads CASSGSGRGDLKQYF. CDR3 sequence (DNA): TGTGCCAGCAGCGGTAGCGGCAGGGGCGATTTGAAGCAGTACTTC.

The V gene is TRBV11-2, the J gene TRBJ2-1, with a tentative D call TRBD2 (5 bases). V was pared by 1 base and J by 8 bases, with 12 bases between. The germline gives CDR1 SGHAT, CDR2 FQNNGV. The length of the CDR3 is 14 residues. The CDR3 region is CASSLVLVRDEQFF. The DNA of the CDR3 is TGTGCCAGCAGCTTAGTACTAGTTCGCGATGAGCAGTTCTTC.

The count of this clone is one. This chain links TRBV6-5 with TRBJ2-7; D uncertain. V lost 0 bases to trimming and J lost 1 base, with 10 bases between them. CDR3 length equals 15 residues. Germline V lookup: CDR1 MNHEY, CDR2 SVGAGI. CDR3 bases: TGTGCCAGCAGTTACTCGATCCAGGTTTCCTACGAGCAGTACTTC. The encoded protein is CASSYSIQVSYEQYF.

In DNA, the CDR3 is TGTGCCAGCAGCCTTGAGTATAATTCACCCCTCCACTTT. Translated, it gives CASSLEYNSPLHF. The V call is TRBV7-9, the J call TRBJ1-6, with no clear D. Germline V CDR1 and CDR2: SEHNR, FQNEAQ (reference sequence). Trimming removed 5 bases from V and 4 bases from J, with 6 bases in between. The CDR3 loop spans 13 amino acids.

V and J are TRBV12-3 or TRBV12-4 and TRBJ2-1; no clear D gene. The V end lost 5 bases, the J end lost 3 bases, and 8 bases lay between the germline ends. The CDR3 consists of 13 residues. The CDR3 sequence is CASSPTIYNEQFF. CDR3 DNA: TGTGCCAGCAGTCCCACCATCTACAATGAGCAGTTCTTC.

The rearrangement links TRBV3-1 (or the pseudogene TRBV3-2) to TRBJ2-1; D possibly corresponds to TRBD1 (6 bases). Trimming removed 5 bases from V and 6 bases from J, with 20 bases in between. This CDR3 spans 16 amino acids. CDR1 and CDR2 (germline): LGHDT, YNNKEL (reference sequence). CDR3 region: CASSYRGTGKINEQFF. The CDR3, as DNA: TGTGCCAGCAGCTACAGAGGAACAGGGAAAATCAATGAGCAGTTCTTC.

The rearrangement joins TRBV4-1 to TRBJ1-1; D is uncertain. Trimming shortened V by 0 bases and J by 6 bases, and 17 bases separated the two germline ends. CDR1 and CDR2 from the germline V gene are MGHRA and YSYEKL. The CDR3 spans 16 residues. CDR3 coding DNA: TGCGCCAGCAGCCAAGAAACGTTCTCCCCGGGTTCTGAAGCTTTCTTT. As protein: CASSQETFSPGSEAFF.

The rearrangement uses TRBV5-6 and TRBJ1-2; 9 bases fit TRBD1. In germline, CDR1 is SGHDT, CDR2 YYEEEE. The CDR3 is made up of 15 amino acids. The V and J ends lost 0 bases and 7 bases, in that order; junction bases with no gene match: 7. The CDR3 DNA is TGTGCCAGCAGCTTGGCGGGGACAGGGTGGAGTGGCTACACCTTC. Residues: CASSLAGTGWSGYTF.